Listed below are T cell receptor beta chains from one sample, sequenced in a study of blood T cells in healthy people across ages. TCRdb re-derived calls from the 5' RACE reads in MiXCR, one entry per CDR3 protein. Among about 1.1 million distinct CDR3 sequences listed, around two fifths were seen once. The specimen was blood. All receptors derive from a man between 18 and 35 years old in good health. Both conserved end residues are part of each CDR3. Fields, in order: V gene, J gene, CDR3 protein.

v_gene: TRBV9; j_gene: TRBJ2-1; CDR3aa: CASSARTAGGHSKEQFF
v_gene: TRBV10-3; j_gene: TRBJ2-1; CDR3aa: CATCPELDRNNEQFF
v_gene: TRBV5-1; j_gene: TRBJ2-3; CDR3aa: CASSLGRPTDTQYF
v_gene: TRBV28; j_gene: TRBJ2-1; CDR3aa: CASSTTTGGTYNEQFF
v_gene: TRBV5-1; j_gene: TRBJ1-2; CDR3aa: CASSTDRTYYGYTF
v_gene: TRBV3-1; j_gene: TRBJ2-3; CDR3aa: CASSQDFAGASTDTQYF
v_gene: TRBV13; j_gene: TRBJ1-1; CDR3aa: CASSLDGKAFF
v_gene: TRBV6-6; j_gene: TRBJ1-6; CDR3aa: CASSGMERSSYNSPLHF
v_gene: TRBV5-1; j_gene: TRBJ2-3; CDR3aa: CASSPQGGGKDTQYF
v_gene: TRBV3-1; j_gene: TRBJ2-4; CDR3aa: CASSPHSGAVGAKNIQYF
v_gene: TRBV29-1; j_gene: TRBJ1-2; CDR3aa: CSVPRGANYGYTF
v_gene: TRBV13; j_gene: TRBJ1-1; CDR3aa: CASSLGGPGRNTEAFF
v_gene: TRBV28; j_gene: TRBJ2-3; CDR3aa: CASSFPSVEGADTQYF
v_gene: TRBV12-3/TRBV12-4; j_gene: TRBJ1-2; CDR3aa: CASARDSEYYGYTF
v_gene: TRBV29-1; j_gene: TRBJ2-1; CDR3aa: CSVEGKTGGTYNEQFF
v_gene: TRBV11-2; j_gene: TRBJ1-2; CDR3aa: CASSVGQFYGYTF
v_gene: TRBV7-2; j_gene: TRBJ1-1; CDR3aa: CASRDGTGNTEAFF
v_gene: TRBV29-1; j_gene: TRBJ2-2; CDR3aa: CSVEVGTATGELFF
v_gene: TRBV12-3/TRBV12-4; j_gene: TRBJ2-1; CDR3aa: CASSPRSTSEQFF
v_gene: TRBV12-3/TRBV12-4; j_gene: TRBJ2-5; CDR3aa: CASSYTGGETQYF
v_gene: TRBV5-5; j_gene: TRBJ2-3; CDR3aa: CASSLVQGRADTQYF
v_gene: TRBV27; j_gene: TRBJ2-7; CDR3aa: CASSLSEGLHEQYF
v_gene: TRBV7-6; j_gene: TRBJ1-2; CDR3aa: CASSLVVDGCTF
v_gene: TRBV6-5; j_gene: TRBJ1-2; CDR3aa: CASSYSGQGARGYTF
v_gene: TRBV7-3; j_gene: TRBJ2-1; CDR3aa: CASSFPGLVYNEQFF
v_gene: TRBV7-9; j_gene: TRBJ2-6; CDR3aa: CASRPDSGVDSSGANVLTF
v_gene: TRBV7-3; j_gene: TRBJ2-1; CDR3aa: CASSLSAGGEFNEQFF
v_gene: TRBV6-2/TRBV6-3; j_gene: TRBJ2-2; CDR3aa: CASSRDSPTGELFF
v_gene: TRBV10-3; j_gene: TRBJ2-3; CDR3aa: CAISAGTGGITDTQYF
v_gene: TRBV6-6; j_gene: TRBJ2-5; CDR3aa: CASSYFRGRTQETQYF
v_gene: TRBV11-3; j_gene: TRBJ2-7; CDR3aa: CASSNRKTGKGLIIHEQYF
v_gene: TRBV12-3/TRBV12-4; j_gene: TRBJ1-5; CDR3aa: CASSSTLNQPQHF
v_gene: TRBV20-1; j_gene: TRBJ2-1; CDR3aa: CSASSLRGTWDNEQFF
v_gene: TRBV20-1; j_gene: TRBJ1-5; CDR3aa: CSANDRENQPQHF
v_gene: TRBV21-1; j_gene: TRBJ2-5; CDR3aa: CASSSARGRAAQETQYF
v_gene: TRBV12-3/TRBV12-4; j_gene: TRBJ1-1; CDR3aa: CASLAGGSLYTEAFF
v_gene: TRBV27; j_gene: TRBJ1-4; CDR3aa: CASRTGDEKLFF
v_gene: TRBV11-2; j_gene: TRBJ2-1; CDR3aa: CASSSLRSYNEQFF
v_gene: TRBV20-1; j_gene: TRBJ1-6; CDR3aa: CSARDRGGSSYNSPLHF
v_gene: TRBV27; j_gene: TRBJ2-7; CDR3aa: CASGAGPSYEQYF
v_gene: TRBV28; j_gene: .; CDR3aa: CASSPKTGKAYNEQYF
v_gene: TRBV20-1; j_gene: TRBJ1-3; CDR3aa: CSARDAGRPSGNTIYF
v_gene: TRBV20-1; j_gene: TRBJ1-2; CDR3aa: CSAGEKRLNYGYTF
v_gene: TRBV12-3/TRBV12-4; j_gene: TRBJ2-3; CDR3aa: CASSFTGIGDTQYF
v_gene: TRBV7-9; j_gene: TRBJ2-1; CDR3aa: CASSFTQMGYNEQFF
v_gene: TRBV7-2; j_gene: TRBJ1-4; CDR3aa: CASSLSRGLGEKLFF
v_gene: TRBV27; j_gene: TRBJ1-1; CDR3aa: CASSRPGQGAEPFF